Only a few counts were recorded for the clone carrying this T cell receptor (beta chain). Its antigen is unidentified. This record belongs to a study of beta chain features in type 1 diabetes. Findings and caveats of the study: Among all four CD4+ subsets, Type 1 diabetes patients had TCRB CDR3s that were moderately but significantly shorter. The naive, central memory and Treg TCRB repertoires looked more alike in patients than they did in healthy donors. Researchers caution that PCR might favor shorter templates, equally among patients and controls.

The authors reverse transcribed all of the isolated RNA, so sequencing captured expressed TCRB transcripts. This table comes from immunoSEQ multiplex PCR, and its TCRdb copy is limited to in-frame clones, with some not included. The table includes 330,000 or so clones, 10% to 15% detected once. Germline V gene sequence: CDR1 SGHRS, CDR2 YFSETQ. This CDR3 comprises 14 residues. Losses at the gene ends were 0 bases for V and 8 bases for J; bases not matched to a gene: 2. This clonotype was obtained from a woman aged 18-30 years with type 1 diabetes. This rearrangement joins TRBV5-1 to TRBJ1-6; 7 bases are a match to TRBD1. The sequenced material came from naive CD4+ T cells from blood. The CDR3 sequence is CASSLEGTDSPLHF. Written as DNA, the CDR3 is TGCGCCAGCAGCTTGGAGGGGACAGATTCACCCCTCCACTTT.